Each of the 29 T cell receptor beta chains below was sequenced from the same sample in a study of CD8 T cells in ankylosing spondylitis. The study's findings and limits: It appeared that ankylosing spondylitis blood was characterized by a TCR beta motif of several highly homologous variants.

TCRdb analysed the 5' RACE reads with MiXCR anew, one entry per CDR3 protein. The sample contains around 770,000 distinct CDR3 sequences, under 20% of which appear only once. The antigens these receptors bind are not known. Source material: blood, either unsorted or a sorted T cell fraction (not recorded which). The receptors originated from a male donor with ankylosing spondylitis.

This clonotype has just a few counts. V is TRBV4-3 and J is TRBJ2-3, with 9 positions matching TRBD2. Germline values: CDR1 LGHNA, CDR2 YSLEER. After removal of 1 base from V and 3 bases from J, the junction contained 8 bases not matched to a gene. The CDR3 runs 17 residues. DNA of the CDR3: TGCGCCAGCAGCCAAGGAGTAGCGGGAGAAAGTACAGATACGCAGTATTTT. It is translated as CASSQGVAGESTDTQYF.

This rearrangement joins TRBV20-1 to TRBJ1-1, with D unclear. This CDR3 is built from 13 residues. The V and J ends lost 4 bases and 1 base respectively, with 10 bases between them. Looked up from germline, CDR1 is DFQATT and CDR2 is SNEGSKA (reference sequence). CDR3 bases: TGCAGTGCTAAACAAGACACGAACACTGAAGCTTTCTTT. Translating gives CSAKQDTNTEAFF.

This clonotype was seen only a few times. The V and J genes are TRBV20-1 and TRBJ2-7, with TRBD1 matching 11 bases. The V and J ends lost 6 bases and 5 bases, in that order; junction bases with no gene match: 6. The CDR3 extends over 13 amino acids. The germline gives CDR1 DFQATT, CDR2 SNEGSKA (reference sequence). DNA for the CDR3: TGCAGTGCAGGCCGGGACAGGGGGAACGAGCAGTACTTC. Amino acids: CSAGRDRGNEQYF.

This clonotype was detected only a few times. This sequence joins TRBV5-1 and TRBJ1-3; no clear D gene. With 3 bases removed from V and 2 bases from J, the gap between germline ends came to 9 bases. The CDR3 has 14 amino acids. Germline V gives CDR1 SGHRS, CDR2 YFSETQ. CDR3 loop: CASSSNSAGNTIYF. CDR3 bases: TGCGCCAGCAGCTCTAACAGCGCTGGAAACACCATATATTTT.

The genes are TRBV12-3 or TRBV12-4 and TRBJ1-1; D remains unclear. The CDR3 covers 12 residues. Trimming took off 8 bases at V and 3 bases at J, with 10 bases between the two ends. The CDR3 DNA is TGTGCCAGCGTTGGGAGCTACACTGAAGCTTTCTTT. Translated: CASVGSYTEAFF.

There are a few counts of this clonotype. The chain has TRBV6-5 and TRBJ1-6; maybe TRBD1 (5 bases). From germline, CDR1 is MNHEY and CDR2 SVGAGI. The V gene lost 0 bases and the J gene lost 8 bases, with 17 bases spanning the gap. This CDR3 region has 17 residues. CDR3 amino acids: CASSYSGASRKYSPLHF. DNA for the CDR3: TGTGCCAGCAGTTACTCTGGGGCCTCCCGAAAATATTCACCCCTCCACTTT.

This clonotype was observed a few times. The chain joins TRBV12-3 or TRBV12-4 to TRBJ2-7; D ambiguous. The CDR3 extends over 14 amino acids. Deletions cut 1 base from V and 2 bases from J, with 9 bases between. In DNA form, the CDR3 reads TGTGCCAGCAGTTTAGGGGCGGTACCCTACGAGCAGTACTTC. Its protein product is CASSLGAVPYEQYF.

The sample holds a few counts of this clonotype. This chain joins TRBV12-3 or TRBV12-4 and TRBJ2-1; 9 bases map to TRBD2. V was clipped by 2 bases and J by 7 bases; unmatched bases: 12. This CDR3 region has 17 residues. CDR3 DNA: TGTGCCAGCAGTTTATTGGTCGGAGCGGGAGGTTTTAATGAGCAGTTCTTC. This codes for CASSLLVGAGGFNEQFF.

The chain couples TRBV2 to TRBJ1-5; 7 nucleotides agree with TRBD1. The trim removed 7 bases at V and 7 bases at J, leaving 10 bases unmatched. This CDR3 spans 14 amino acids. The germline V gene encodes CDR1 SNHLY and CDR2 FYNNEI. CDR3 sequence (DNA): TGTGCCAGCACTTTAGGGGGCTCGGGCCAGCCCCAGCATTTT. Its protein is CASTLGGSGQPQHF.

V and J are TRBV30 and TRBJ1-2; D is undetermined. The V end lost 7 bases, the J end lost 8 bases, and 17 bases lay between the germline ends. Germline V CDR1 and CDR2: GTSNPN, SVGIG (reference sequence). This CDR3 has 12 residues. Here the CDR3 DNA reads TGTGCCTTCACACTCGACCCTAGCGGCTACACCTTC. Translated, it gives CAFTLDPSGYTF.

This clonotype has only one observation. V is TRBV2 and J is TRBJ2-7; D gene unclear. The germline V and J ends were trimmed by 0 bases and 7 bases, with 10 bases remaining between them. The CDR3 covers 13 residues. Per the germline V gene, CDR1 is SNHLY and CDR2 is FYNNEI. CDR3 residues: CASSEALSDEQYF. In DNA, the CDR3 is TGTGCCAGCAGTGAAGCGCTGTCGGATGAGCAGTACTTC.

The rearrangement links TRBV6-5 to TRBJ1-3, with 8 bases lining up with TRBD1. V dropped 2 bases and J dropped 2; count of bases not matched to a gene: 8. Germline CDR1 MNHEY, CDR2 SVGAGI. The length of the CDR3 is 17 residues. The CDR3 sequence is CASSYDGQGATGNTIYF. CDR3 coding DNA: TGTGCCAGCAGTTACGATGGTCAGGGGGCGACTGGAAACACCATATATTTT.

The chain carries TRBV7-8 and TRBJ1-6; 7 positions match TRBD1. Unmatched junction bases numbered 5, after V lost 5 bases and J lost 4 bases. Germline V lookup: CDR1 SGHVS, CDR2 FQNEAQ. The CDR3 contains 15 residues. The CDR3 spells CASSAATGYNSPLHF. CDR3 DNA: TGTGCCAGCAGCGCAGCGACAGGGTATAATTCACCCCTCCACTTT.

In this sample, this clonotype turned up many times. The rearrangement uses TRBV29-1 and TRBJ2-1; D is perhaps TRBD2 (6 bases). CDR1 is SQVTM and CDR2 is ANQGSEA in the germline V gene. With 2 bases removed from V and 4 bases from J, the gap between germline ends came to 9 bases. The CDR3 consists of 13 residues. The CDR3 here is CSVETSRYNEQFF. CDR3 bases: TGCAGCGTTGAAACTAGCAGGTACAATGAGCAGTTCTTC.

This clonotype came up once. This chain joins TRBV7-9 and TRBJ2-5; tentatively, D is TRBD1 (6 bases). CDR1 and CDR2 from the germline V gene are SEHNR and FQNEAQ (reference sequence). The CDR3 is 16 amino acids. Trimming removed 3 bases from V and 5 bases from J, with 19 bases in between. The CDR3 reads CASSFNPKGGKETQYF. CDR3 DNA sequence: TGTGCCAGCAGCTTTAACCCCAAAGGGGGAAAGGAGACCCAGTACTTC.

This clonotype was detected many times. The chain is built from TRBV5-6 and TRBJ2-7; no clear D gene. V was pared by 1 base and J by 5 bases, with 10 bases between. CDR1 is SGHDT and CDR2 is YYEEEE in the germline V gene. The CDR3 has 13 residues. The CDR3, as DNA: TGTGCCAGCAGCTTGAGTGGTAGGGACGAGCAGTACTTC. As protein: CASSLSGRDEQYF.

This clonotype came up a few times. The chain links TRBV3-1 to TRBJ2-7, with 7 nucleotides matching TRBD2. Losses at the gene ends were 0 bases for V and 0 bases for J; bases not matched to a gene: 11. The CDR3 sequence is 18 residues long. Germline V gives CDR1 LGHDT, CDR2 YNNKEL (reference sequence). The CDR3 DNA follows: TGTGCCAGCAGCCAAGAATCGGTGGCCGGCGGGAGCTCCTACGAGCAGTACTTC. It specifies CASSQESVAGGSSYEQYF.

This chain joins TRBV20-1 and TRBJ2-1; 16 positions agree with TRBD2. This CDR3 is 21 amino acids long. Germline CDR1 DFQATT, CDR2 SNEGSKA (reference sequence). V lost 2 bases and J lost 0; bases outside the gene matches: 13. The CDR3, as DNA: TGCAGTGCTAGAACCGGGACTAGCGGGAGGGCCTGGCAGAGCTCCTACAATGAGCAGTTCTTC. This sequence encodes CSARTGTSGRAWQSSYNEQFF.

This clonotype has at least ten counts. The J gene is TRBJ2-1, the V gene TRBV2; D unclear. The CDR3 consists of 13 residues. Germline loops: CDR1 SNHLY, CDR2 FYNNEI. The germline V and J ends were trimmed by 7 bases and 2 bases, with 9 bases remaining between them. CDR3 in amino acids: CASTASAYNEQFF. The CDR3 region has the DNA TGTGCCAGCACCGCGAGCGCCTACAATGAGCAGTTCTTC.

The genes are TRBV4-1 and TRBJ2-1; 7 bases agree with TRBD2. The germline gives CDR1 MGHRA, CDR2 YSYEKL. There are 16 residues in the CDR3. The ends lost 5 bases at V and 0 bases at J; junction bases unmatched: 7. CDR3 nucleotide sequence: TGCGCCAGCAGCACCCTAGCGGAGGTCTCCTACAATGAGCAGTTCTTC. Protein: CASSTLAEVSYNEQFF.

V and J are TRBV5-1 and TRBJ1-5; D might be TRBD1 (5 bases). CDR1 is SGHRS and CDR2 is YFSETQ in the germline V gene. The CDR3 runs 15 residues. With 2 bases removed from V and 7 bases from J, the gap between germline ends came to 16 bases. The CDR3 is CASSLGGEKGQPQHF. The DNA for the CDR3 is TGCGCCAGCAGCTTAGGAGGGGAGAAGGGACAGCCCCAGCATTTT.

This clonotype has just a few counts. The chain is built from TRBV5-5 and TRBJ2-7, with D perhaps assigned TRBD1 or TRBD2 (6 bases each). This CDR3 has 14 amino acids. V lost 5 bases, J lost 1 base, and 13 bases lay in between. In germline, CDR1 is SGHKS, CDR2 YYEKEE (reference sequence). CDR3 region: CASSKQGGSYEQYF. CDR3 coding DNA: TGTGCCAGCAGTAAACAGGGAGGATCCTACGAGCAGTACTTC.

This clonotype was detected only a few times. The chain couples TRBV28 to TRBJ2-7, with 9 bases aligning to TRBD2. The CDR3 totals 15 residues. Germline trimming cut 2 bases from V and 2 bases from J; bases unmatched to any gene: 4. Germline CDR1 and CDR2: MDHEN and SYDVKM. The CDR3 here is CASSLAGGDPYEQYF. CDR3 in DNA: TGTGCCAGCAGTTTAGCGGGAGGGGACCCCTACGAGCAGTACTTC.

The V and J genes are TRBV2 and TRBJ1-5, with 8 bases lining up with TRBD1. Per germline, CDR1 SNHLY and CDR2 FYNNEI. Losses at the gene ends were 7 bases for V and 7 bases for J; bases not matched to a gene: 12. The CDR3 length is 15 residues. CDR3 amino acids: CASNGGQAQGQPQHF. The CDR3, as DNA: TGTGCCAGCAATGGGGGACAGGCCCAGGGGCAGCCCCAGCATTTT.

For the CDR3, the DNA is TGTGCCAGCAGCAGTTGGCGGGGACGGGAGACCCAGTACTTC. It is translated as CASSSWRGRETQYF. J is TRBJ2-5 and V is TRBV12-3 or TRBV12-4; TRBD2 is a possible D gene (6 bases). The V gene lost 6 bases and the J gene lost 5 bases, with 16 bases spanning the gap. This CDR3 comprises 14 residues.

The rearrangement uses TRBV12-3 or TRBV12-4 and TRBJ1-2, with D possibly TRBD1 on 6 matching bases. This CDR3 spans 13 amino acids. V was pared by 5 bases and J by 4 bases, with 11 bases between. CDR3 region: CASSRTALYGYTF. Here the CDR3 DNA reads TGTGCCAGCAGTAGGACAGCGCTCTATGGCTACACCTTC.

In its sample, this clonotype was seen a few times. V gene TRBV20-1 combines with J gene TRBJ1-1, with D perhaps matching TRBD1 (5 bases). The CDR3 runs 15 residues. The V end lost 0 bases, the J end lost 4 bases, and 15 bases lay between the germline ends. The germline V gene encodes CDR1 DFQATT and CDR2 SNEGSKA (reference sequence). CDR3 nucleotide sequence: TGCAGTGCTAGAGATGTAAGGGGCAGGAGCACTGAAGCTTTCTTT. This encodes CSARDVRGRSTEAFF.

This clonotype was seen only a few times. The CDR3 region has the DNA TGTGCCACCGGGGGAGGGGTTTCCTCTGGGGCCAACGTCCTGACTTTC. This gives the protein CATGGGVSSGANVLTF. This rearrangement joins TRBV2 to TRBJ2-6; 7 nucleotides match TRBD2. The CDR3 runs 16 residues. The germline V gene encodes CDR1 SNHLY and CDR2 FYNNEI. V was pared by 10 bases and J by 0 bases, with 9 bases of the junction left unmatched.

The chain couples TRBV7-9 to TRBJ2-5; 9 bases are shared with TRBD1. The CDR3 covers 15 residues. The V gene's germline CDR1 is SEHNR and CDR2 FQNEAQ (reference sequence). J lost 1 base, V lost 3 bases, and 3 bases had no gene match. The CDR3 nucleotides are TGTGCCAGCAGCTTGACAGGGGGTCCCCAAGAGACCCAGTACTTC. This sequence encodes CASSLTGGPQETQYF.